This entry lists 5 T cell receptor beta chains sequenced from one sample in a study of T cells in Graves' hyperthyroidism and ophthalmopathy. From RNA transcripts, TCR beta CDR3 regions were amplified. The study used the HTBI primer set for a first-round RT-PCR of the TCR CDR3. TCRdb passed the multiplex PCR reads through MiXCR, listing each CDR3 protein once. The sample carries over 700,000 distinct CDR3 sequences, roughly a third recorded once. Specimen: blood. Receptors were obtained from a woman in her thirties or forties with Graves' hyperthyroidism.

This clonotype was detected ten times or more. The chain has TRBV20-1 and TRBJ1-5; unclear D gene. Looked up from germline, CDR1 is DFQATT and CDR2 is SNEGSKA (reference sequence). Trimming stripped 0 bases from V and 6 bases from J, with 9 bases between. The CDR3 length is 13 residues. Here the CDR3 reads CSARDLEVQPQHF. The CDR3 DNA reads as TGCAGTGCTAGAGATCTCGAAGTTCAGCCCCAGCATTTT.

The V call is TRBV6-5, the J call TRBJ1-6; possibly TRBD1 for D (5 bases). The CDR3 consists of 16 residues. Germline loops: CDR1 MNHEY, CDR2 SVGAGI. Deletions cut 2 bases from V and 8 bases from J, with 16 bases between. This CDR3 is CASSYVGAGRDSPLHF. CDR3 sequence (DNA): TGTGCCAGCAGTTACGTTGGGGCAGGGCGGGATTCACCCCTCCACTTT.

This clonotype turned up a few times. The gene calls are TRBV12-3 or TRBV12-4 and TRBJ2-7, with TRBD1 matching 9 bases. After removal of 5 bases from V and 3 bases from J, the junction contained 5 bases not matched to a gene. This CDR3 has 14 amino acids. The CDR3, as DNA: TGTGCCAGCAGTGATGGGACAGGGAACTACGAGCAGTACTTC. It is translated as CASSDGTGNYEQYF.

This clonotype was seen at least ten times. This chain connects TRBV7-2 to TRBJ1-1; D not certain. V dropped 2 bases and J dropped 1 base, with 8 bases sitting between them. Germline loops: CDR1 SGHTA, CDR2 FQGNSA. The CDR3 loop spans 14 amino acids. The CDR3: CASSLQIQNTEAFF. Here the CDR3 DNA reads TGTGCCAGCAGCTTACAGATACAGAACACTGAAGCTTTCTTT. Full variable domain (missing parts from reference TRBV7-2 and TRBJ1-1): GAGVSQSPSNKVTEKGKDVELRCDPISGHTALYWYRQSLGQGLEFLIYFQGNSAPDKSGLPSDRFSAERTGGSVSTLTIQRTQQEDSAVYLCASSLQIQNTEAFFGQGTRLTVV.

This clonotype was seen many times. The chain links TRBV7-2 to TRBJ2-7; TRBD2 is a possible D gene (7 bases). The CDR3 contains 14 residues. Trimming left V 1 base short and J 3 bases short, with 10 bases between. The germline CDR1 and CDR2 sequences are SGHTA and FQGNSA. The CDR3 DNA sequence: TGTGCCAGCAGCTTAGAGGGGGGGGGCTACGAGCAGTACTTC. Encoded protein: CASSLEGGGYEQYF.